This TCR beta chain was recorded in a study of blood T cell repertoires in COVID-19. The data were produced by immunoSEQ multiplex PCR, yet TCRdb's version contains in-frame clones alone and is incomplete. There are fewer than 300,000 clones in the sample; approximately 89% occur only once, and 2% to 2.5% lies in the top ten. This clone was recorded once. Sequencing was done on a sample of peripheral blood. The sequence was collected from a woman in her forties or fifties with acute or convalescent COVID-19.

DNA for the CDR3: TGTGCCAGCAGCTGGGAGGGTTCACCCCTCCACTTT. It yields the protein CASSWEGSPLHF. The chain joins TRBV7-9 to TRBJ1-6, with no clear D. The germline CDR1 and CDR2 sequences are SEHNR and FQNEAQ (reference sequence). The CDR3 loop spans 12 amino acids. V was cut by 4 bases and J by 9 bases, with 7 bases left in between.